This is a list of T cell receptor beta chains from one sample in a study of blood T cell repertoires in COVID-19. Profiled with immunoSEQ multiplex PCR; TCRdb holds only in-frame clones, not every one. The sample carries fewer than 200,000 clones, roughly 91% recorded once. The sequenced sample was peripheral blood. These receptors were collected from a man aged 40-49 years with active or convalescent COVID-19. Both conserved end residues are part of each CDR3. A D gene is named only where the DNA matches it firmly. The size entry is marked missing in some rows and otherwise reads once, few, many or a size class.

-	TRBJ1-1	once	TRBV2	TGTGCCAGCATAGGCGGTCTGAACACTGAAGCTTTCTTT	CASIGGLNTEAFF
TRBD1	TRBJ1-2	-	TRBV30	TGTGCCCGGGGGGGGACAGGGGGAATTAACTATGGCTACACCTTC	CARGGTGGINYGYTF
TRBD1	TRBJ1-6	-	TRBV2	TGTGCCAGCAGTGGGGACAGGGGTGATTCACCCCTCCACTTT	CASSGDRGDSPLHF
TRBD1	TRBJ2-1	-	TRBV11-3	TGTGCCAGCAGCTCGGGACAGGGCAATGAGCAGTTCTTC	CASSSGQGNEQFF
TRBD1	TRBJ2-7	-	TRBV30	TGTGCCTGGAGTGTACAGGGGGCGGGTGAGCAGTACTTC	CAWSVQGAGEQYF
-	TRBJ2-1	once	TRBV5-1	TGCGCCAGCAGCTTTGGGAGCTCGTCCTACAATGAGCAGTTCTTC	CASSFGSSSYNEQFF
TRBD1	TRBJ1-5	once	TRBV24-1	TGTGCCACCAGTGGGGCAGGACAGGGGTCGGGGCAGCCCCAGCATTTT	CATSGAGQGSGQPQHF
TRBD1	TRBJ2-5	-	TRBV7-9	TGTGCCAGCAGCTCGGGACAGTTCCAAGAGACCCAGTACTTC	CASSSGQFQETQYF
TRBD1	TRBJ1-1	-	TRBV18	TGTGCCAGCTCACCATATCGGACAGGGCAAGGGAACACTGAAGCTTTCTTT	CASSPYRTGQGNTEAFF
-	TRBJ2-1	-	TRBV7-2	TGTGCCAGCAGCTTGATGTCGGGCTACAATGAGCAGTTCTTC	CASSLMSGYNEQFF
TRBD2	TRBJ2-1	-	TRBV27	TGTGCCAGCAGTTCAAGCGGACTAGCCCACTCCTACAATGAGCAGTTCTTC	CASSSSGLAHSYNEQFF
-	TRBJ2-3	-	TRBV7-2	TGTGCCAGCAGCTTAGTGCTAGGGGGAGGCACAGATACGCAGTATTTT	CASSLVLGGGTDTQYF
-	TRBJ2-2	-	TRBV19	TGTGCCAGTAGTTTGAGGCCTCAGAACACCGGGGAGCTGTTTTTT	CASSLRPQNTGELFF
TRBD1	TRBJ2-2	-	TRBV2	TGTGCCAGCAATAGGGACAGGGGATTGAGGATGACCGGGGAGCTGTTTTTT	CASNRDRGLRMTGELFF
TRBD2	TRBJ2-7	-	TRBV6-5	TGTGCCAGCACCCGGACTAGCGGGAGATACGAGCAGTACTTC	CASTRTSGRYEQYF
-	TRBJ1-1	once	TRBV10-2	TGCGCCACAAAACAGGGTGGGGAAGCTTTCTTT	CATKQGGEAFF
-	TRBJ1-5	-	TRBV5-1	TGCGCCAGCAGCCCAACAGGACCGCACAATCAGCCCCAGCATTTT	CASSPTGPHNQPQHF
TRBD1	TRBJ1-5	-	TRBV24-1	TGTGCCACCAGTGATTTGCAGTTGACAGGGTCCAACGGAGGTATTAGGCAGCCCCAGCATTTT	CATSDLQLTGSNGGIRQPQHF
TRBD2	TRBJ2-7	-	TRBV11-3	TGTGCCAGCAGCTCCCCGGGACTAGCGGGAGTTTTCTACGAGCAGTACTTC	CASSSPGLAGVFYEQYF
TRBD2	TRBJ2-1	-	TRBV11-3	TGTGCCAGCAGCTTAATTGGGGCGGGAGCGTCGGGGGAGCAGTTCTTC	CASSLIGAGASGEQFF
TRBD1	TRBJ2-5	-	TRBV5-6	TGTGCCAGCAGCTTTTTGCAGCAGGGGGCATTGGAGACCCAGTACTTC	CASSFLQQGALETQYF
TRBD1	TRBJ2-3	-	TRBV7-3	TGTGCCAGCAGCCCGACTCGGACAGGGGGCACAGATACGCAGTATTTT	CASSPTRTGGTDTQYF
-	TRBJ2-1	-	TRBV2	TGTGCCAGCAGGGGGGAGGAGAGGGATGAGCAGTTCTTC	CASRGEERDEQFF
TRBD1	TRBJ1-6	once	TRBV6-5	TGTGCCAGCAGCCAGGACAGGGACGGATCACCCCTCCACTTT	CASSQDRDGSPLHF
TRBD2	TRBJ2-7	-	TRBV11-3	TGTGCCAGCAGTCGAAGACTAGCGGAGAACTACGAGCAGTACTTC	CASSRRLAENYEQYF
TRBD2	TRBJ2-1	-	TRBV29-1	TGCAGCGTTGGCACTAGCGGGAGTGTCCATGAGCAGTTCTTC	CSVGTSGSVHEQFF
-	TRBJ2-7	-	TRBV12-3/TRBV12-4	TGTGCCAGCATGCGAGGTTCCTACGAGCAGTACTTC	CASMRGSYEQYF
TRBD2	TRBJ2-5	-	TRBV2	TGTGCCAGCAGGCCCGGGACTAGCGGGGGTGAGACCCAGTACTTC	CASRPGTSGGETQYF
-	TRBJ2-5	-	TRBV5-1	TGCGCCAGCAGCTGGGGCGAGACCCAGTACTTC	CASSWGETQYF
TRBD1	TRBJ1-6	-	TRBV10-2	TGCGCCAGCGTCCCCTCGACAGGGGTGGGTTCACCCCTCCACTTT	CASVPSTGVGSPLHF
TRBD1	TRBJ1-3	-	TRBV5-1	TGCGCCAGCAGCTCGGACAGGGCTGGAAACACCATATATTTT	CASSSDRAGNTIYF
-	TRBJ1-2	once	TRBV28	TGTGCCAGCAGGGGGGCCGTGAGGTACTATGGCTACACCTTC	CASRGAVRYYGYTF
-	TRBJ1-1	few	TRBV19	TGTGCCAGTAGTTATCCAGGGGCTAGCACTGAAGCTTTCTTT	CASSYPGASTEAFF
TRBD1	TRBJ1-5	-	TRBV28	TGTGCCAGCAGAACAACAGGGGTTAGCAATCAGCCCCAGCATTTT	CASRTTGVSNQPQHF
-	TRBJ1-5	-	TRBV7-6	TGTGCCAGCAGCTTAAGCGCGAGTGATGGAAATCAGCCCCAGCATTTT	CASSLSASDGNQPQHF
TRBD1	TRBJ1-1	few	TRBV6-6	TGTGCCAGCAGTGTACGGGACAGGGGGGAAGCTTTCTTT	CASSVRDRGEAFF
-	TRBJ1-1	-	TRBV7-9	TGTGCCAGCAGCTCGCAGGGCTTTGAGACTGAAGCTTTCTTT	CASSSQGFETEAFF
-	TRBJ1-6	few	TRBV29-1	TGCAGCGTTCGACTTTCGGGGTATAATTCACCCCTCCACTTT	CSVRLSGYNSPLHF
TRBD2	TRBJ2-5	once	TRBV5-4	TGTGCCAGCAGCGGGGGGACTAGCGGGAGTCTGGTGGAGACCCAGTACTTC	CASSGGTSGSLVETQYF
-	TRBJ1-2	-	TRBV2	TGTGCCAGCAAATTTTTGGAGAACGTCTATGGCTACACCTTC	CASKFLENVYGYTF
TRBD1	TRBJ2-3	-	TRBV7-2	TGTGCCAGCAGCGCACGGACAGGGAGCACAGATACGCAGTATTTT	CASSARTGSTDTQYF
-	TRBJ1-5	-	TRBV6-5	TGTGCCAGCAGTCTTGGGACAAAGAATCAGCCCCAGCATTTT	CASSLGTKNQPQHF
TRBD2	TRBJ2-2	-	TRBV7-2	TGTGCCAGCAGCACAATAGCGGGAACCGGGGAGCTGTTTTTT	CASSTIAGTGELFF